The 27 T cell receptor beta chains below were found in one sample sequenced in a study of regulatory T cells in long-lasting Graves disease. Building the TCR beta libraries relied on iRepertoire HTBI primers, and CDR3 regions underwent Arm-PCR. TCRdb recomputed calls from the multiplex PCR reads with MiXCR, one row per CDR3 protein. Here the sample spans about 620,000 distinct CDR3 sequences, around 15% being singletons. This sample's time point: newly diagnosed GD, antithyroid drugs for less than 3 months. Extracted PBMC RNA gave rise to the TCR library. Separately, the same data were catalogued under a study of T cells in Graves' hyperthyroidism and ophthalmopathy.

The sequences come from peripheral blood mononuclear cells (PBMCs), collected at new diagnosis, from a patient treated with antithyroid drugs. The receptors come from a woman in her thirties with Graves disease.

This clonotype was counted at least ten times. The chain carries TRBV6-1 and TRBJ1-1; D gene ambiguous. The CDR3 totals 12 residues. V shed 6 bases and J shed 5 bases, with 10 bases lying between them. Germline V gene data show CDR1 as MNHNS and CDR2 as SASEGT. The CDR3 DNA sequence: TGTGCCAGCAGAATCTTGGAAACTGAAGCTTTCTTT. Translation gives CASRILETEAFF.

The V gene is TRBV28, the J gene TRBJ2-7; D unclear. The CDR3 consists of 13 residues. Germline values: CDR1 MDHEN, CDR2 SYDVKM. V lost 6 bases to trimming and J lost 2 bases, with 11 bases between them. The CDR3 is CASRAVVPYEQYF. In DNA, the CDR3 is TGTGCCAGCAGGGCAGTAGTCCCCTACGAGCAGTACTTC.

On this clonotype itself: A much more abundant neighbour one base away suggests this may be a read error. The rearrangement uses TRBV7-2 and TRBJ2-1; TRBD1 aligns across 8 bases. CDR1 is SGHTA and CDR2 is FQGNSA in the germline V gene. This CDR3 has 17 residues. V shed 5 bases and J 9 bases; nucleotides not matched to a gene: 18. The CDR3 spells CASSIPQAGGAIIEQFF. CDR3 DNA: TGTGCCAGCAGCATCCCCCAGGCAGGGGGCGCAATCATTGAGCAGTTCTTC.

CDR3 residues: CASSNSGGGNIQYF. CDR3 DNA: TGTGCCAGCAGTAATTCGGGGGGGGGAAACATTCAGTACTTC. This chain joins TRBV28 and TRBJ2-4, with 8 bases lining up with TRBD2. CDR3 size: 14 residues. Germline V CDR1 and CDR2: MDHEN, SYDVKM. Trimming removed 5 bases from V and 6 bases from J; junction bases left unmatched: 6.

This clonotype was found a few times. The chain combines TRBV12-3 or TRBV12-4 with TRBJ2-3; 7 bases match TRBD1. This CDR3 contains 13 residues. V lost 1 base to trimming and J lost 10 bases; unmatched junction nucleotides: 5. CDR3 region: CASSLEWDRAQYF. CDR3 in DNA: TGTGCCAGCAGTTTAGAGTGGGACAGAGCGCAGTATTTT.

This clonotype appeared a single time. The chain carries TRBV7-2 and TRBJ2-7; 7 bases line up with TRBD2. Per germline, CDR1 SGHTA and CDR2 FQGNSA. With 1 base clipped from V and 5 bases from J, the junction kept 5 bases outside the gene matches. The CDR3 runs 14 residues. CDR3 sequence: CASSLVAGVDEQYF. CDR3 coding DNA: TGTGCCAGCAGCTTAGTTGCGGGAGTAGACGAGCAGTACTTC.

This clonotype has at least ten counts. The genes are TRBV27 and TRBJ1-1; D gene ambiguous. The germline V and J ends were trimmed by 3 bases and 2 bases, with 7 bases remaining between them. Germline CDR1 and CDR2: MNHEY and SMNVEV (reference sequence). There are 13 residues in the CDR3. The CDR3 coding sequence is TGTGCCAGCAGTTTTTACGTTAACACTGAAGCTTTCTTT. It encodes CASSFYVNTEAFF.

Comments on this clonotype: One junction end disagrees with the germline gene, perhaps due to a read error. The CDR3 region has the DNA TGTGCTAGCAGTTTAAGCGGGAGCGTCTCCTACAATGAGCAGTTCTTC. It encodes CASSLSGSVSYNEQFF. The chain joins TRBV7-7 to TRBJ2-1, with 8 bases identical to TRBD2. This CDR3 has 16 residues. Germline CDR1 SSHAT, CDR2 FNYEAQ (reference sequence).

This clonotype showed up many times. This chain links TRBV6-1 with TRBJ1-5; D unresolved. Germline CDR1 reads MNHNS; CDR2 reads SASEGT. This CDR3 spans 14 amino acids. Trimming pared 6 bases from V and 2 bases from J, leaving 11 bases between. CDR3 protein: CASRIALGNQPQHF. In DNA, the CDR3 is TGTGCCAGCAGGATCGCGCTGGGCAATCAGCCCCAGCATTTT.

The CDR3 nucleotides are TGTGCCAGCAGCGTTCCTGGCAGGGCGGGAGAGACCCAGTACTTC. Protein product: CASSVPGRAGETQYF. The genes are TRBV9 and TRBJ2-5; tentatively, D is TRBD1 or TRBD2 (5 bases each). In germline, CDR1 is SGDLS, CDR2 YYNGEE. The CDR3 has 15 residues. The V gene lost 2 bases and the J gene lost 4 bases, with 15 bases spanning the gap.

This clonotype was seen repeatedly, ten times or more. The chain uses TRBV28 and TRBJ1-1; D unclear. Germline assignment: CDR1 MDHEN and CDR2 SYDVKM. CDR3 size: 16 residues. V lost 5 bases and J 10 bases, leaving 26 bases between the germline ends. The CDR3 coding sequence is TGTGCCAGCAGTCCACCCGATATAGTAACGCCTACGGGAGCTTTCTTT. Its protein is CASSPPDIVTPTGAFF.

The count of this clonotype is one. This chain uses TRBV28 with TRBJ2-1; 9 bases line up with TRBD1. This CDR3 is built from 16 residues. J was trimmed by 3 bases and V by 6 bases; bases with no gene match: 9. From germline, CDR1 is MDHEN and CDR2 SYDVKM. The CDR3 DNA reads TGTGCCAGCAGGAAACCGGGACAGGGATACTACAATGAGCAGTTCTTC. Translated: CASRKPGQGYYNEQFF.

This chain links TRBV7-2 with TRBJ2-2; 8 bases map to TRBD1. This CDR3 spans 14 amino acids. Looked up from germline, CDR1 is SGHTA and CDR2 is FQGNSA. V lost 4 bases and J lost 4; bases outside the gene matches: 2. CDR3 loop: CASSSDRGTGELFF. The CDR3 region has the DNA TGTGCCAGCAGCTCTGACAGGGGCACCGGGGAGCTGTTTTTT.

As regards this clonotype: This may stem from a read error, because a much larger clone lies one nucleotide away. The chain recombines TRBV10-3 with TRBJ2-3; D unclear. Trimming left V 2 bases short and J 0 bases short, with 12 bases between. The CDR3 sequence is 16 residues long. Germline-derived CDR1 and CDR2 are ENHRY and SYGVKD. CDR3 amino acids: CAISEPRLISTDTQYF. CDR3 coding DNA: TGTGCCATCAGTGAGCCGAGACTCATCAGCACAGATACGCAGTATTTT.

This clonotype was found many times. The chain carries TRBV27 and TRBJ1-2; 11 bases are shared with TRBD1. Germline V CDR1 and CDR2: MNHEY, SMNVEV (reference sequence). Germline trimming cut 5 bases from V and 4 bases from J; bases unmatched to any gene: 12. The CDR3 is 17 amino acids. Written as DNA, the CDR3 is TGTGCCAGCAGTCTCACACCTGGACAGGGGGCGATCTATGGCTACACCTTC. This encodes CASSLTPGQGAIYGYTF.

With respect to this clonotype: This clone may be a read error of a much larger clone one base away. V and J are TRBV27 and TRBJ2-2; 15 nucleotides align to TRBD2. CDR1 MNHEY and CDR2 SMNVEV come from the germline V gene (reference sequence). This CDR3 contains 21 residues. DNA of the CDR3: TGTGCCAGCAGTTTCCAAAGAAGAGGACTAGCGGGAGGGGCGAACACCGGGGAGCTGTCTTTT. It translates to CASSFQRRGLAGGANTGELSF.

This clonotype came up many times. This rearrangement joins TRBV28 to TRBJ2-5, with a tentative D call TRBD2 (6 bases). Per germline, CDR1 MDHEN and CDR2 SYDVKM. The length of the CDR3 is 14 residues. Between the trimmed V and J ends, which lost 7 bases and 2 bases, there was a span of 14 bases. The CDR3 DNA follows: TGTGCCAGCATTCCTGTGGGGGGACAAGAGACCCAGTACTTC. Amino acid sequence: CASIPVGGQETQYF.

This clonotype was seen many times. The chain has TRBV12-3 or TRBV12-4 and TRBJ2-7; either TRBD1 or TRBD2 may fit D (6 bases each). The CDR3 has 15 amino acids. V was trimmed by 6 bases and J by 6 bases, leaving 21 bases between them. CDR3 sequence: CASSGGFPDPAEQYF. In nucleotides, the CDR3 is TGTGCCAGCAGCGGGGGCTTTCCGGACCCAGCCGAGCAGTACTTC.

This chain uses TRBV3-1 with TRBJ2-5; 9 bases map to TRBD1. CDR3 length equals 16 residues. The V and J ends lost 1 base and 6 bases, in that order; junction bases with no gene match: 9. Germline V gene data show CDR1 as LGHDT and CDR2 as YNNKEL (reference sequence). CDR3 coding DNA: TGTGCCAGCAGCCAAGTCCGGGACAGGGATAGAAAGACCCAGTACTTC. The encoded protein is CASSQVRDRDRKTQYF.

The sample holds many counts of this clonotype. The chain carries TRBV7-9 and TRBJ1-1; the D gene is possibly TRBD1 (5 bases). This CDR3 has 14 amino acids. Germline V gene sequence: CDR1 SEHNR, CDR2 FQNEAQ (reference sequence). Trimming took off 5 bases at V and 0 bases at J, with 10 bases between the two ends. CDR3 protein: CASSHQGLNTEAFF. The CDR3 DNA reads TGTGCCAGCAGCCATCAGGGACTGAACACTGAAGCTTTCTTT.

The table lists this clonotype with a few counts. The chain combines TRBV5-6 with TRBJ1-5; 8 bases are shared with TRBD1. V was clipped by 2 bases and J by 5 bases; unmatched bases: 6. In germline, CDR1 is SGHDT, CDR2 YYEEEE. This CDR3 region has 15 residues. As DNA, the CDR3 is TGTGCCAGCAGCTTCATGGACAGGGACCATCAGCCCCAGCATTTT. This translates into CASSFMDRDHQPQHF.

The CDR3 DNA sequence: TGCGCCAGCAGCCAATGGGGGGAGAGGACCCAGTACTTC. As protein: CASSQWGERTQYF. This rearrangement joins TRBV4-1 to TRBJ2-5, with D tentatively TRBD2 (6 bases). The V and J ends lost 2 bases and 7 bases respectively, with 11 bases between them. The CDR3 is made up of 13 amino acids. CDR1 is MGHRA and CDR2 is YSYEKL in the germline V gene.

The CDR3 loop is CASTPQGMAYEQYF. In DNA, the CDR3 is TGTGCCAGCACTCCACAGGGTATGGCCTACGAGCAGTACTTC. The rearrangement joins TRBV28 to TRBJ2-7; possible D gene TRBD1, 6 bases. The germline V and J ends were trimmed by 7 bases and 2 bases, with 15 bases remaining between them. This CDR3 is built from 14 residues. Germline-derived CDR1 and CDR2 are MDHEN and SYDVKM.

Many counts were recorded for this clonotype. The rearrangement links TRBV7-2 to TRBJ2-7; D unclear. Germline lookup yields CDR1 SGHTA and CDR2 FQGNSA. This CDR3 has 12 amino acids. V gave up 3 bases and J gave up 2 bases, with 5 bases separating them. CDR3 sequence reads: CASSFPPYEQYF. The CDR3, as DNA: TGTGCCAGCAGCTTCCCCCCCTACGAGCAGTACTTC.

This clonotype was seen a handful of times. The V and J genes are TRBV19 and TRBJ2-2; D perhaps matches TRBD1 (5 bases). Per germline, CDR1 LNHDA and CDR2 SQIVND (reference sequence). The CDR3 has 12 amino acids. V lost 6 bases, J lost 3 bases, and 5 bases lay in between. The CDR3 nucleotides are TGTGCCAGTAGGGGGCACACCGGGGAGCTGTTTTTT. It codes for CASRGHTGELFF. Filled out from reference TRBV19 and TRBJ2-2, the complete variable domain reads DGGITQSPKYLFRKEGQNVTLSCEQNLNHDAMYWYRQDPGQGLRLIYYSQIVNDFQKGDIAEGYSVSREKKESFPLTVTSAQKNPTAFYLCASRGHTGELFFGEGSRLTVL.

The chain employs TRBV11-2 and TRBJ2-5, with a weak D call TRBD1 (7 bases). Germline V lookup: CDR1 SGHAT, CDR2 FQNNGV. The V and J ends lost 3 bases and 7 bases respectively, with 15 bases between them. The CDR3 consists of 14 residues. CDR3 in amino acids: CASSFRQGGGTQYF. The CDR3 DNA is TGTGCCAGCAGCTTCCGACAGGGAGGCGGGACCCAGTACTTC.

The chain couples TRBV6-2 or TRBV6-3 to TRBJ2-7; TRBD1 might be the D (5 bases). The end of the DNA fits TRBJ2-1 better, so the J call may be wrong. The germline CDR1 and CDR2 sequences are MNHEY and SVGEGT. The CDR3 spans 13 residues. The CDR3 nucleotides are TGTGCCAGCAGCCGAACAGGTGCAAATGAGCAGTTCTTC. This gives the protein CASSRTGANEQFF.